This is a list of T cell receptor beta chains from one sample in a study of cytomegalovirus exposure and HLA in healthy donors. The repertoire was sequenced with immunoSEQ multiplex PCR; TCRdb's copy has only in-frame clones and lacks some. The table has about 130,000 clones, roughly 80% seen once. Source material: PBMCs. Every receptor here comes from a man between 40 and 49 years old in good health and CMV-seronegative. CDR3s include the opening cysteine and the closing phenylalanine or tryptophan. The D gene is left open where the match is weak. Clone size is not always given. Where it is, it says once, few, many or a class for expanded clones.

CDR3: CASSNQATTNEKLFF; DNA: TGTGCCAGTAGTAACCAGGCTACAACTAATGAAAAACTGTTTTTT; size: -; D: -; V: TRBV19; J: TRBJ1-4
CDR3: CSVARAHTEAFF; DNA: TGCAGCGTTGCTAGAGCTCACACTGAAGCTTTCTTT; size: -; D: -; V: TRBV29-1; J: TRBJ1-1
CDR3: CAWSVTGGSSFGNTIYF; DNA: TGTGCCTGGAGTGTGACCGGAGGCAGTTCGTTCGGAAACACCATATATTTT; size: -; D: -; V: TRBV30; J: TRBJ1-3
CDR3: CASNPGQGLSGANVLTF; DNA: TGTGCCAGCAACCCCGGACAGGGTCTGTCTGGGGCCAACGTCCTGACTTTC; size: -; D: TRBD1; V: TRBV27; J: TRBJ2-6
CDR3: CASSRQGNQPQHF; DNA: TGTGCCAGCTCACGACAGGGGAATCAGCCCCAGCATTTT; size: -; D: TRBD1; V: TRBV18; J: TRBJ1-5
CDR3: CASSSRSYNEQFF; DNA: TGTGCCAGCAGCTCGAGGTCCTACAATGAGCAGTTCTTC; size: -; D: -; V: TRBV7-9; J: TRBJ2-1
CDR3: CASRRESSGNTIYF; DNA: TGTGCCAGTAGGAGGGAGAGCTCTGGAAACACCATATATTTT; size: -; D: -; V: TRBV19; J: TRBJ1-3
CDR3: CASSLRQGGTEAFF; DNA: TGCGCCAGCAGCTTACGGCAGGGAGGAACTGAAGCTTTCTTT; size: -; D: -; V: TRBV5-1; J: TRBJ1-1
CDR3: CASSLDRGLEQYF; DNA: TGTGCCAGCAGCCTGGACAGGGGGCTTGAGCAGTACTTC; size: few; D: TRBD1; V: TRBV11-2; J: TRBJ2-7
CDR3: CASSPWDSGTSGTYEQYF; DNA: TGTGCCAGCAGTCCGTGGGACAGTGGGACTAGCGGAACCTACGAGCAGTACTTC; size: -; D: TRBD2; V: TRBV28; J: TRBJ2-7
CDR3: CATSRGAGPVGGQFF; DNA: TGTGCCACCAGCAGAGGCGCGGGGCCCGTGGGTGGGCAGTTCTTC; size: -; D: -; V: TRBV15; J: TRBJ2-1
CDR3: CASSPPTNSGTMHF; DNA: TGTGCCAGCAGTCCCCCCACAAATTCCGGGACTATGCATTTT; size: -; D: -; V: TRBV28; J: TRBJ1-5
CDR3: CASSSRTGGDQPQHF; DNA: TGTGCCAGCAGTTCTCGGACAGGGGGGGATCAGCCCCAGCATTTT; size: -; D: TRBD1; V: TRBV28; J: TRBJ1-5
CDR3: CAISERGGNYGYTF; DNA: TGTGCCATCAGTGAGAGGGGCGGAAACTATGGCTACACCTTC; size: -; D: -; V: TRBV10-3; J: TRBJ1-2
CDR3: CASRDNRVITGELFF; DNA: TGTGCCAGCAGGGATAACAGGGTTATCACCGGGGAGCTGTTTTTT; size: -; D: -; V: TRBV27; J: TRBJ2-2
CDR3: CASSFELQGLAGSYEQYF; DNA: TGTGCCAGCAGTTTTGAATTACAAGGACTAGCGGGCTCCTACGAGCAGTACTTC; size: -; D: TRBD2; V: TRBV28; J: TRBJ2-7
CDR3: CASSPGQGARSYEQYF; DNA: TGTGCCAGCTCACCAGGCCAGGGGGCGCGGTCCTACGAGCAGTACTTC; size: -; D: TRBD1; V: TRBV18; J: TRBJ2-7
CDR3: CASSSGDRPYGYTF; DNA: TGTGCCAGCAGTTCAGGTGACAGGCCCTATGGCTACACCTTC; size: -; D: -; V: TRBV28; J: TRBJ1-2
CDR3: CASTMGGARGVYEQYF; DNA: TGTGCCAGTACCATGGGAGGGGCGCGGGGGGTCTACGAGCAGTACTTC; size: -; D: TRBD2; V: TRBV19; J: TRBJ2-7